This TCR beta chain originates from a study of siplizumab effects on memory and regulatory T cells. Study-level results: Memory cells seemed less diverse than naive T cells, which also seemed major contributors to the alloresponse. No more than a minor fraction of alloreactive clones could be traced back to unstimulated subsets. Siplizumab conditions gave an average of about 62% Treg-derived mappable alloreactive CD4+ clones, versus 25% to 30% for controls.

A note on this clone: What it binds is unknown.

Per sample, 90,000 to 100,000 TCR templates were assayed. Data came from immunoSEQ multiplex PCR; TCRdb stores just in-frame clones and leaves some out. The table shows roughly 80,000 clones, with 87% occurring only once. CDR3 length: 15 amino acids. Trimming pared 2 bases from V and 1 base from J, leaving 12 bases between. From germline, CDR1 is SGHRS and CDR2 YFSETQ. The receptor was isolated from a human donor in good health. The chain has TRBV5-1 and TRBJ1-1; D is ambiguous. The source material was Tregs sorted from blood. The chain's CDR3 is CASSLGYAKNTEAFF. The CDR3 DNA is TGCGCCAGCAGCTTAGGGTACGCCAAGAACACTGAAGCTTTCTTT.